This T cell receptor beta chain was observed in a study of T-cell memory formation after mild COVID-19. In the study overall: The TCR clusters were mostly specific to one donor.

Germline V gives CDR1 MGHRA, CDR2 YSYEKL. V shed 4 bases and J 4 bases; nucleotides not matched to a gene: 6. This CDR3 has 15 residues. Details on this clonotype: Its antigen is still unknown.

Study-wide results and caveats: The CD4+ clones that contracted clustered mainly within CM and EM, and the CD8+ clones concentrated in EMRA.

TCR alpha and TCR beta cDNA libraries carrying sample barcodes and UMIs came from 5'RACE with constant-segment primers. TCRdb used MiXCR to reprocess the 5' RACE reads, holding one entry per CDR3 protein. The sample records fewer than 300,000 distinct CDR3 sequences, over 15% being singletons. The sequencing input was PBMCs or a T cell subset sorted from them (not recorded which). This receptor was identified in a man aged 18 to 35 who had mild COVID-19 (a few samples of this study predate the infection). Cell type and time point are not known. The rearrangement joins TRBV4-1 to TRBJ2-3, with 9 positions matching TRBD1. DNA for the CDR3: TGCGCCAGCAGCCGAGGACAGGGGTTTTCAGATACGCAGTATTTT. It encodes CASSRGQGFSDTQYF.